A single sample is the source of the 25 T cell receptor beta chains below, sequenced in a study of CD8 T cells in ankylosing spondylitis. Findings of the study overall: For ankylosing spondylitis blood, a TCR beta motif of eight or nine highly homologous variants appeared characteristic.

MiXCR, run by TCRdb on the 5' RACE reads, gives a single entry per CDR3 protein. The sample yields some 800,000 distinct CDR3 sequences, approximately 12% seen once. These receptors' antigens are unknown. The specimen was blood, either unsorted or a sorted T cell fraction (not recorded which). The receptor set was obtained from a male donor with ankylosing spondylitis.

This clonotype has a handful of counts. The CDR3 region is CASSSVKGPSTDTQYF. The CDR3 region has the DNA TGTGCCAGCAGCTCCGTTAAAGGCCCTAGCACAGATACGCAGTATTTT. The chain uses TRBV7-6 and TRBJ2-3, with D unresolved. The CDR3 runs to 16 residues. V was shortened by 4 bases and J by 0 bases, with 14 bases between the two germline ends. Germline loops: CDR1 SGHVS, CDR2 FNYEAQ.

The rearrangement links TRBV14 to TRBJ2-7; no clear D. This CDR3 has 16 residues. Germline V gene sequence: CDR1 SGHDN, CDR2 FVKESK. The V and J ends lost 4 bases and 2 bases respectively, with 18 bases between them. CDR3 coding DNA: TGTGCCAGCAGCCCGATTCCATCCAGACCGCCCTACGAGCAGTACTTC. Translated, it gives CASSPIPSRPPYEQYF.

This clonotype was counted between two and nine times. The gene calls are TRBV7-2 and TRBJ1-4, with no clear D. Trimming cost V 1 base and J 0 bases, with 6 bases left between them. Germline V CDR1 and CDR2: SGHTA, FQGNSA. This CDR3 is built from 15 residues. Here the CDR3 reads CASSLGRATNEKLFF. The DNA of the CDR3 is TGTGCCAGCAGCTTAGGAAGGGCAACTAATGAAAAACTGTTTTTT.

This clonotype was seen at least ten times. The CDR3 loop is CASSKSGTNQPQHF. The DNA for the CDR3 is TGTGCCAGCAGTAAATCCGGGACAAATCAGCCCCAGCATTTT. V gene TRBV27 combines with J gene TRBJ1-5, with D maybe TRBD1 (6 bases). The germline gives CDR1 MNHEY, CDR2 SMNVEV (reference sequence). Between the trimmed V and J ends, which lost 5 bases and 4 bases, there was a span of 12 bases. The CDR3 covers 14 residues.

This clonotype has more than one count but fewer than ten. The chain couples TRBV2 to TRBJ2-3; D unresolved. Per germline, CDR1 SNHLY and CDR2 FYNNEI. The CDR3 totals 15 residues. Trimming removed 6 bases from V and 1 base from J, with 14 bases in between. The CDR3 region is CASRFTWVGTDTQYF. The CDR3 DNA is TGTGCCAGCAGGTTTACATGGGTCGGCACAGATACGCAGTATTTT.

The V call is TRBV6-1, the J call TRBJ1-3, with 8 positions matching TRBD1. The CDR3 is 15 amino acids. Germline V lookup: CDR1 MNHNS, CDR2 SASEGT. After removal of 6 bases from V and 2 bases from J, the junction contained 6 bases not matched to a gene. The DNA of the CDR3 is TGTGCCAGCAGCCTCCGGACAGGGCCTGGAAACACCATATATTTT. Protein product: CASSLRTGPGNTIYF.

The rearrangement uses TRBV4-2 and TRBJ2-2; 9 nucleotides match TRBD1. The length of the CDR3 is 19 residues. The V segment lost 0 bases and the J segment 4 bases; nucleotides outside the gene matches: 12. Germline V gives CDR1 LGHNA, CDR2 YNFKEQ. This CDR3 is CASSQDIWDRVSVTGELFF. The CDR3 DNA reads TGTGCCAGCAGCCAAGATATATGGGACAGGGTTTCGGTCACCGGGGAGCTGTTTTTT.

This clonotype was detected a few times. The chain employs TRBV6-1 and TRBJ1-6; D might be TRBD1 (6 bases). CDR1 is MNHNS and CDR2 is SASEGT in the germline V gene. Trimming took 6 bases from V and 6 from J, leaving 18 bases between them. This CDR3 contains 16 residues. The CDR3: CASRVGGTLVNSPLHF. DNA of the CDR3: TGTGCCAGCAGAGTGGGGGGGACATTGGTTAATTCACCCCTCCACTTT.

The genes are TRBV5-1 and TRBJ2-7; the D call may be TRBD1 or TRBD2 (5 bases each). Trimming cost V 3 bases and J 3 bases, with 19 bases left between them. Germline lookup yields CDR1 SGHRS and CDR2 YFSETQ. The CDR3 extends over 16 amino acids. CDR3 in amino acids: CASSSIRGLTNYEQYF. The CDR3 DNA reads TGCGCCAGCAGCTCGATACGGGGCCTTACGAACTACGAGCAGTACTTC.

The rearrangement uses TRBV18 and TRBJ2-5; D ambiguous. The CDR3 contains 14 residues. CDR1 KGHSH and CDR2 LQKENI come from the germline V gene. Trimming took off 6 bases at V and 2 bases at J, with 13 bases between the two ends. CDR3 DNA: TGTGCCAGCTCTTCCCGGCAGTATCAAGAGACCCAGTACTTC. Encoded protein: CASSSRQYQETQYF. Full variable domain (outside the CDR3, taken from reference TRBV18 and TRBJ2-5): NAGVMQNPRHLVRRRGQEARLRCSPMKGHSHVYWYRQLPEEGLKFMVYLQKENIIDESGMPKERFSAEFPKEGPSILRIQQVVRGDSAAYFCASSSRQYQETQYFGPGTRLLVL.

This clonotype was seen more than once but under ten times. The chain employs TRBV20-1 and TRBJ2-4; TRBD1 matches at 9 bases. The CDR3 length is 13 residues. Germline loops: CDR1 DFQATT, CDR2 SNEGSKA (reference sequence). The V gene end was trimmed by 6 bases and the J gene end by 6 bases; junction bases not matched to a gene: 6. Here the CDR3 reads CSAYRGRGNIQYF. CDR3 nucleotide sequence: TGCAGTGCCTACAGGGGGCGCGGAAACATTCAGTACTTC.

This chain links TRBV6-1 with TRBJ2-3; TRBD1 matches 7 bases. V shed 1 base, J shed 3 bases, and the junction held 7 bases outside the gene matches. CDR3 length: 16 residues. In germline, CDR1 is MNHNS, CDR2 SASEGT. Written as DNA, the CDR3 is TGTGCCAGCAGTGAAGGACAGGGACGATGGACAGATACGCAGTATTTT. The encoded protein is CASSEGQGRWTDTQYF.

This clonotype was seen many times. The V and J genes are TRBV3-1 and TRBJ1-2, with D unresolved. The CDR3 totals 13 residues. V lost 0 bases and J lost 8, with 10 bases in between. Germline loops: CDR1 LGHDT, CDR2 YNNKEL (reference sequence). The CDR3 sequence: CASSQEGEVGYTF. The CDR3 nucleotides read TGTGCCAGCAGCCAAGAGGGAGAAGTGGGCTACACCTTC.

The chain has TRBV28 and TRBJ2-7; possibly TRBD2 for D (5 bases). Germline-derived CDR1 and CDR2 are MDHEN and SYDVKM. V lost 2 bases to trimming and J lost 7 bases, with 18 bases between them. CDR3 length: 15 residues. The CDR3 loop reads CASSLRRTGTWEQYF. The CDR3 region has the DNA TGTGCCAGCAGTTTAAGGCGGACGGGAACCTGGGAGCAGTACTTC.

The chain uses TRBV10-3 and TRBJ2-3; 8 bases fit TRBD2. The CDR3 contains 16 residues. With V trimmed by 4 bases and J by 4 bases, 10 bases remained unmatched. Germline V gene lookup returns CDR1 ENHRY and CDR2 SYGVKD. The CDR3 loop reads CAISAGLAPPADTQYF. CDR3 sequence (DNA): TGTGCCATCAGTGCCGGACTAGCACCCCCCGCAGATACGCAGTATTTT.

The CDR3 nucleotides read TGCGCCAGCCGAGCAACAGCAACCTACAATGAGCAGTACTTC. Protein product: CASRATATYNEQYF. V is TRBV5-1 and J is TRBJ2-1; D is unclear. The better agreement between TRBJ2-7 and the DNA end casts doubt on the J call. There are 14 residues in the CDR3. CDR1 and CDR2 (germline): SGHRS, YFSETQ.

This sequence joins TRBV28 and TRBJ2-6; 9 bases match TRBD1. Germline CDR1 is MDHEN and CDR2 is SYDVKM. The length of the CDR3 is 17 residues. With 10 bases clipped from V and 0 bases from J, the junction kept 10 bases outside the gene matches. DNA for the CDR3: TGTGCCACAGACCGGACAGGGGATTACTCTGGGGCCAACGTCCTGACTTTC. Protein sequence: CATDRTGDYSGANVLTF.

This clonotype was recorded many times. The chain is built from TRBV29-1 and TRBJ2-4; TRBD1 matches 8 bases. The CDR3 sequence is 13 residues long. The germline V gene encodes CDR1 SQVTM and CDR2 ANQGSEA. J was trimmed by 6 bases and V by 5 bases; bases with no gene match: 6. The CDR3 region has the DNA TGCAGCGTTCATGGACAGGGCAGAAACATTCAGTACTTC. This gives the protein CSVHGQGRNIQYF.

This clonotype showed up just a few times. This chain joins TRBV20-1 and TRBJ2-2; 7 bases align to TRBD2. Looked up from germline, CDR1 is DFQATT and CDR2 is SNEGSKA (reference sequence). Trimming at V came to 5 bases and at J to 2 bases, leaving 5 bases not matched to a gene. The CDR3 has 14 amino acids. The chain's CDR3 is CSALSGRNTGELFF. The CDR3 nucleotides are TGCAGTGCTCTTAGCGGGCGTAACACCGGGGAGCTGTTTTTT.

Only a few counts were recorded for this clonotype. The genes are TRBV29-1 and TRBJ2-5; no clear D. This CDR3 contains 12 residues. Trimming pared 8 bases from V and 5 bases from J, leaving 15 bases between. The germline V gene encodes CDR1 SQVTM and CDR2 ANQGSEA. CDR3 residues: CSFVMGSETQYF. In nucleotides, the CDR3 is TGCAGCTTCGTTATGGGTTCGGAGACCCAGTACTTC. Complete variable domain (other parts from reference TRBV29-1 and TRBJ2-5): SAVISQKPSRDICQRGTSLTIQCQVDSQVTMMFWYRQQPGQSLTLIATANQGSEATYESGFVIDKFPISRPNLTFSTLTVSNMSPEDSSIYLCSFVMGSETQYFGPGTRLLVL.

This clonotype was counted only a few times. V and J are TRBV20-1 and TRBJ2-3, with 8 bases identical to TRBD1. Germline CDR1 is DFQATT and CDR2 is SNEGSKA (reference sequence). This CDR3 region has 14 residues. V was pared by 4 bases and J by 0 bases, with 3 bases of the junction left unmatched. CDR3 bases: TGCAGTGCTATGACAGGGGTTAGCACAGATACGCAGTATTTT. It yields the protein CSAMTGVSTDTQYF.

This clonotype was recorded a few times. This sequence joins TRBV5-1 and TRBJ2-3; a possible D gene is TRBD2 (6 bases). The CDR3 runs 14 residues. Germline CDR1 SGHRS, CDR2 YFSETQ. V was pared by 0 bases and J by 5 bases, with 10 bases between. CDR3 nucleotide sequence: TGCGCCAGCAGCTTGGGACACGGGGGAGATACGCAGTATTTT. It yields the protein CASSLGHGGDTQYF.

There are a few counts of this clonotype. CDR3 sequence reads: CSAPGTSGRPSYNEQFF. The CDR3, as DNA: TGCAGTGCTCCGGGGACTAGCGGGAGGCCTTCCTACAATGAGCAGTTCTTC. This sequence joins TRBV20-1 and TRBJ2-1; 15 positions match TRBD2. Germline CDR1 and CDR2: DFQATT and SNEGSKA (reference sequence). The ends lost 5 bases at V and 1 base at J; junction bases unmatched: 6. The CDR3 is 17 residues long.

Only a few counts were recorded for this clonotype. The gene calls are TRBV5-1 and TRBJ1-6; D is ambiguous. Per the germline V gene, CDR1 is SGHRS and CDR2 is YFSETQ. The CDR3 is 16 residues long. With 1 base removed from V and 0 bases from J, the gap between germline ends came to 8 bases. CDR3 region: CASSLPGSSYNSPLHF. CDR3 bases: TGCGCCAGCAGCTTGCCGGGGAGCTCCTATAATTCACCCCTCCACTTT.

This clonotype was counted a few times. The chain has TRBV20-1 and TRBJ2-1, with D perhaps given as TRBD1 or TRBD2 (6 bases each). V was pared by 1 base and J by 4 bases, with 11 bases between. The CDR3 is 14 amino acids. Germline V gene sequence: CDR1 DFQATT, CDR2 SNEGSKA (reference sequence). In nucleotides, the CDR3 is TGCAGTGCTAGAGTGCAGGGGACTTACAATGAGCAGTTCTTC. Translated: CSARVQGTYNEQFF.